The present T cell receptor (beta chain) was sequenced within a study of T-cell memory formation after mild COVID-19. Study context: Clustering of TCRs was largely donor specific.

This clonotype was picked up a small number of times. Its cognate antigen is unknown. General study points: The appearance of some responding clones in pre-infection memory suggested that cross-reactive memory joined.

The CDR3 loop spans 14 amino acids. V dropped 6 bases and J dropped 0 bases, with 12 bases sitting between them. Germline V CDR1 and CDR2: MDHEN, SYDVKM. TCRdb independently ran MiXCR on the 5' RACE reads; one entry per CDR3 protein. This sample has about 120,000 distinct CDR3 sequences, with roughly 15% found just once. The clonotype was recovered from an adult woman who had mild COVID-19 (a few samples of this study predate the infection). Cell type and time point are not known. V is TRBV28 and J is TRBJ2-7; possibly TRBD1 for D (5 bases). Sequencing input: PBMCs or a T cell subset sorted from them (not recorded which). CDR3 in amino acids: CASRLYQGSYEQYF. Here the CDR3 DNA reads TGTGCCAGCAGACTGTATCAGGGCTCCTACGAGCAGTACTTC.